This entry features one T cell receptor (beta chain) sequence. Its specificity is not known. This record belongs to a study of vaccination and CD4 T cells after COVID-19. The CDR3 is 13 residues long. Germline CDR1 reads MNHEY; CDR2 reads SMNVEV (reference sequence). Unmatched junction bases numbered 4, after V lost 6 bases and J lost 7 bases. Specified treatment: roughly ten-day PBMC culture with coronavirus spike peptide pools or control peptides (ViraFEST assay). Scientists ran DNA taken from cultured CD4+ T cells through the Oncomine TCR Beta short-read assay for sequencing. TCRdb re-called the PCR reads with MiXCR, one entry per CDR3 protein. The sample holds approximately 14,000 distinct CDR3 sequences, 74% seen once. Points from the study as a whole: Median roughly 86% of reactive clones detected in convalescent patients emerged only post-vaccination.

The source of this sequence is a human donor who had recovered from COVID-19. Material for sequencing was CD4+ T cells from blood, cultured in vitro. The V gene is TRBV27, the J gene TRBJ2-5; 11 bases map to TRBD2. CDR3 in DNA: TGTGCCAGCAGGGGACTAGCGGTGGGGACCCAGTACTTC. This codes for CASRGLAVGTQYF.